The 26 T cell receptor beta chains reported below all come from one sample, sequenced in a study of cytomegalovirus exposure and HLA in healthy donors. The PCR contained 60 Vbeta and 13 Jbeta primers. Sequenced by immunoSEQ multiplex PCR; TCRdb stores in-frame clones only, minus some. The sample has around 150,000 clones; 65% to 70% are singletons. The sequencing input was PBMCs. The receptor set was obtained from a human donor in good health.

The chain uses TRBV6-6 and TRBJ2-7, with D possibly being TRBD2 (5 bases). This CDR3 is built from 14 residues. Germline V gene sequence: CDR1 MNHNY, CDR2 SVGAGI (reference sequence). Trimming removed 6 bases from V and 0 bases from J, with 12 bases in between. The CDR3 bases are TGTGCCAGCAGCCGGAGGTTGAGCTCCTACGAGCAGTACTTC. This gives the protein CASSRRLSSYEQYF.

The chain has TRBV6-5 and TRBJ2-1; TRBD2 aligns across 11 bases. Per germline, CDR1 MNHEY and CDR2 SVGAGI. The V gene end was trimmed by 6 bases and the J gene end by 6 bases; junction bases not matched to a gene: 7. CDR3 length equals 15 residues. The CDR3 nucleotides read TGTGCCAGCAGACAACTAGCGGGAGTAGGCAATGAGCAGTTCTTC. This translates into CASRQLAGVGNEQFF.

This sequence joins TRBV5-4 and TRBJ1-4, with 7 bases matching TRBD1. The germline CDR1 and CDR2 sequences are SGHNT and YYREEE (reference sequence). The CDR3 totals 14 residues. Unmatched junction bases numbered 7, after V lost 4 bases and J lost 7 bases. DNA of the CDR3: TGTGCCAGCAGCCTTAAAGGGGGCCTTGAAAAACTGTTTTTT. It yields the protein CASSLKGGLEKLFF.

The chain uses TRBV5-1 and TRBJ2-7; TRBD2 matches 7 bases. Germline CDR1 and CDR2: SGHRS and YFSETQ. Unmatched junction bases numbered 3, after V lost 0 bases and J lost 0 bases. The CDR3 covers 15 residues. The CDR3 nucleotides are TGCGCCAGCAGCTTGGAGGCGGGGGACTCCTACGAGCAGTACTTC. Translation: CASSLEAGDSYEQYF.

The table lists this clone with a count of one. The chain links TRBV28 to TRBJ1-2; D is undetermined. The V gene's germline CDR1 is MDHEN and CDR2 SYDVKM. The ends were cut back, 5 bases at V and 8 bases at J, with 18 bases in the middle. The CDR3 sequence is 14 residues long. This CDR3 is CASSVPGSSMGYTF. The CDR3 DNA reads TGTGCCAGCAGTGTCCCGGGATCCTCTATGGGCTACACCTTC.

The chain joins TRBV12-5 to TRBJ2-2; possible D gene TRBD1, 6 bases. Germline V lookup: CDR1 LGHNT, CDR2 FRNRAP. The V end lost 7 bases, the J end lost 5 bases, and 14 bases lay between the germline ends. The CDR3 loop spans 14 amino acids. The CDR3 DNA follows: TGTGCTAGTGCCCCAACAGGGTTTACCGGGGAGCTGTTTTTT. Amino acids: CASAPTGFTGELFF.

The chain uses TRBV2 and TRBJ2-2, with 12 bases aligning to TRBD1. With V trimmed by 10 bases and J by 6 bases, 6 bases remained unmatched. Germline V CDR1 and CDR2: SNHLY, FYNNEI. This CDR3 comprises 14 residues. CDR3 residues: CATGTGGSAGELFF. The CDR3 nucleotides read TGTGCCACCGGGACAGGGGGCTCGGCCGGGGAGCTGTTTTTT.

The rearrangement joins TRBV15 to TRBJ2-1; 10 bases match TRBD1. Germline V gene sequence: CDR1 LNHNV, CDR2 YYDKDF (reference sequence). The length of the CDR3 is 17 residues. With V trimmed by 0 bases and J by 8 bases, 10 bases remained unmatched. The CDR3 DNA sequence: TGTGCCACCAGCAGAGATCCGGGGACAGGGGCGCCCGATGAGCAGTTCTTC. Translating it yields CATSRDPGTGAPDEQFF.

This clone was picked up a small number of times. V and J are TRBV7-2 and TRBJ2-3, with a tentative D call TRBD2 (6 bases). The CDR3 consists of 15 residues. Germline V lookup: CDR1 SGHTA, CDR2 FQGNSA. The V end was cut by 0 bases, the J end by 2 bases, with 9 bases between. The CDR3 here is CASSLAGGVTDTQYF. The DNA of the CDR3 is TGTGCCAGCAGCTTAGCGGGCGGGGTCACAGATACGCAGTATTTT. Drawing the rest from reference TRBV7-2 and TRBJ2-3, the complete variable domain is GAGVSQSPSNKVTEKGKDVELRCDPISGHTALYWYRQSLGQGLEFLIYFQGNSAPDKSGLPSDRFSAERTGGSVSTLTIQRTQQEDSAVYLCASSLAGGVTDTQYFGPGTRLTVL.

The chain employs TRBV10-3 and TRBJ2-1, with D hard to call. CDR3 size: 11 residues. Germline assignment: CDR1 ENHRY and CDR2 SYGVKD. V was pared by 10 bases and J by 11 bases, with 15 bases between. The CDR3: CATSGDRKQFF. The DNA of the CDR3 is TGTGCCACCTCCGGTGATAGAAAGCAGTTCTTC.

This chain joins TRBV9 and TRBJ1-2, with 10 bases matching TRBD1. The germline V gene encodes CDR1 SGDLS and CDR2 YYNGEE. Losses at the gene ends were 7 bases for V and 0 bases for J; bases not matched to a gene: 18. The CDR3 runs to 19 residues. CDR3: CASSTPRDRGGSSNYGYTF. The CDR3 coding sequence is TGTGCCAGCTCGACGCCACGGGACAGGGGTGGGAGTTCTAACTATGGCTACACCTTC.

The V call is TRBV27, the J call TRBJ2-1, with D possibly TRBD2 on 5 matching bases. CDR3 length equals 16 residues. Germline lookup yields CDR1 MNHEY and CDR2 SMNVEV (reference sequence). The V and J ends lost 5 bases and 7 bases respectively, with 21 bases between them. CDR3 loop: CASSPRHLRPGNEQFF. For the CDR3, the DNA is TGTGCCAGCAGTCCCCGACACCTCCGGCCGGGGAATGAGCAGTTCTTC.

The CDR3 here is CASSLAVTGELFF. The CDR3 DNA is TGTGCCAGCAGCTTGGCGGTCACCGGGGAGCTGTTTTTT. The V and J genes are TRBV5-4 and TRBJ2-2; D is uncertain. Germline loops: CDR1 SGHNT, CDR2 YYREEE (reference sequence). Trimming stripped 0 bases from V and 4 bases from J, with 4 bases between. The CDR3 is 13 amino acids. The whole variable domain, filled in from reference TRBV5-4 and TRBJ2-2, reads ETGVTQSPTHLIKTRGQQVTLRCSSQSGHNTVSWYQQALGQGPQFIFQYYREEENGRGNFPPRFSGLQFPNYSSELNVNALELDDSALYLCASSLAVTGELFFGEGSRLTVL.

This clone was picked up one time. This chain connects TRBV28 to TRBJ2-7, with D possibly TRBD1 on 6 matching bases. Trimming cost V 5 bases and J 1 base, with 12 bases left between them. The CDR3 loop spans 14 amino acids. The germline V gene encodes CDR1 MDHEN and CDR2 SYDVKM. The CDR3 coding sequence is TGTGCCAGCAGTGAGCCGGGACAATCCTACGAGCAGTACTTC. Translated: CASSEPGQSYEQYF.

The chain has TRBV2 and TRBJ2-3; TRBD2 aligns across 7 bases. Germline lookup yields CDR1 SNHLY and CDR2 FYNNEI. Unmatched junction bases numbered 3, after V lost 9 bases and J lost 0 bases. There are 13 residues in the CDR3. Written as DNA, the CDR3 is TGTGCCAGAGAGCGGGGTAGCACAGATACGCAGTATTTT. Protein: CARERGSTDTQYF.

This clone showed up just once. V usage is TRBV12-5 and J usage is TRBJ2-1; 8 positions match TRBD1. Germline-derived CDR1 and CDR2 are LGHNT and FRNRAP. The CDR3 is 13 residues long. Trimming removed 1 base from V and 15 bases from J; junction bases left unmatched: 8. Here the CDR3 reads CASGLGPRDRLFF. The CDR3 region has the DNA TGTGCTAGTGGTTTGGGGCCCCGGGACAGGCTGTTCTTC.

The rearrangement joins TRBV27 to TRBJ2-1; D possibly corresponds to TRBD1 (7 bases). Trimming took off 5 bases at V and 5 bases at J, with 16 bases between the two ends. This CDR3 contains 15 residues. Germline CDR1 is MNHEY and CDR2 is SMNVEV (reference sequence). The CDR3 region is CASSPVQGGNNEQFF. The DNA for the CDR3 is TGTGCCAGCAGTCCCGTCCAGGGGGGCAACAATGAGCAGTTCTTC.

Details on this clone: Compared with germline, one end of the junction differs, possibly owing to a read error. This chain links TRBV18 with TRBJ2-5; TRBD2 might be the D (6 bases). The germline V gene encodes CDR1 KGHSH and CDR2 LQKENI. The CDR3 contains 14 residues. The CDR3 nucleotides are TGTGCCAGCTCACCGGGGAGGACCCAAGAGGCCCAGTACTTC. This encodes CASSPGRTQEAQYF.

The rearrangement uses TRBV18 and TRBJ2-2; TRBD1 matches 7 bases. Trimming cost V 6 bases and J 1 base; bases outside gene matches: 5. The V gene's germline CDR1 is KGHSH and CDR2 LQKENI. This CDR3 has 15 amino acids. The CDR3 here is CASSTGTVNTGELFF. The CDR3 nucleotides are TGTGCCAGCTCGACCGGGACAGTGAACACCGGGGAGCTGTTTTTT.

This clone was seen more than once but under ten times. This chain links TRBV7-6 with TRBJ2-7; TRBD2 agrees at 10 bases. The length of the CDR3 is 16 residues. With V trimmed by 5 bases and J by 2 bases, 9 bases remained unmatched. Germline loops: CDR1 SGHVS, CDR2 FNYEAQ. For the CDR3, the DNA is TGTGCCAGCAGCCTAAGAGCGGGAGGGGGCACCTACGAGCAGTACTTC. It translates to CASSLRAGGGTYEQYF.

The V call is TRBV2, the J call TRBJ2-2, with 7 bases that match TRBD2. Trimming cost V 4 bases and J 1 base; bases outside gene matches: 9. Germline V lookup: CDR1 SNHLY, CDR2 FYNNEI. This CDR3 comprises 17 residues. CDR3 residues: CASSGPRTRKNTGELFF. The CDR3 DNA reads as TGTGCCAGCAGTGGGCCAAGGACTAGGAAGAACACCGGGGAGCTGTTTTTT. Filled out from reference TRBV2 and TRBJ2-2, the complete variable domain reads EPEVTQTPSHQVTQMGQEVILRCVPISNHLYFYWYRQILGQKVEFLVSFYNNEISEKSEIFDDQFSVERPDGSNFTLKIRSTKLEDSAMYFCASSGPRTRKNTGELFFGEGSRLTVL.

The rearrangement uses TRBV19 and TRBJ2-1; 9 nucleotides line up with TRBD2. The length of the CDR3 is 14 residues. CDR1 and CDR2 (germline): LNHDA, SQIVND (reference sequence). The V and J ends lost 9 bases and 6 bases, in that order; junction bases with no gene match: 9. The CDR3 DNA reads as TGTGCCAGCAAGGAACTAGCGGGTATCAATGAGCAGTTCTTC. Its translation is CASKELAGINEQFF.

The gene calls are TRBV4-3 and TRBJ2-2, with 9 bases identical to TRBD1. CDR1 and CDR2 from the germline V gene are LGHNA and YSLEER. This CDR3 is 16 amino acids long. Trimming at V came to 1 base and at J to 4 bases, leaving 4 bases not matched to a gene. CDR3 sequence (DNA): TGCGCCAGCAGCCAAGCGACAGGGGGAGGCACCGGGGAGCTGTTTTTT. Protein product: CASSQATGGGTGELFF.

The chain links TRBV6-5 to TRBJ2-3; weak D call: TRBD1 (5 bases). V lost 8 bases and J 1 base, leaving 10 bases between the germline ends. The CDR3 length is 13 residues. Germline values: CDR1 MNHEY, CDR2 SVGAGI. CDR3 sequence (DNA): TGTGCCAGCGGGGCACCGGGCACAGATACGCAGTATTTT. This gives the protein CASGAPGTDTQYF.

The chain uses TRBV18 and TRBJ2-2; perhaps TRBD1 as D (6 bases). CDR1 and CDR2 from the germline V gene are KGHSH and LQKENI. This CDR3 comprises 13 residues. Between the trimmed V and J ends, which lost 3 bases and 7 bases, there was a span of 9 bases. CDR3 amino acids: CASSPAGVGELFF. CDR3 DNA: TGTGCCAGCTCACCGGCAGGGGTCGGGGAGCTGTTTTTT. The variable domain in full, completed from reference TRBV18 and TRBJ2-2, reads NAGVMQNPRHLVRRRGQEARLRCSPMKGHSHVYWYRQLPEEGLKFMVYLQKENIIDESGMPKERFSAEFPKEGPSILRIQQVVRGDSAAYFCASSPAGVGELFFGEGSRLTVL.

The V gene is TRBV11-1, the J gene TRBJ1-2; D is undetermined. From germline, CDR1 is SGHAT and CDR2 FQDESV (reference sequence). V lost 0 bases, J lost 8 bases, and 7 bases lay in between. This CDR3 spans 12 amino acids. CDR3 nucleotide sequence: TGTGCCAGCAGCTTAGCGGCCGAAGGCTACACCTTC. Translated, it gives CASSLAAEGYTF.